The entry below describes one TCR beta chain. Its matching antigen is unknown. The sample is drawn from a study of cytomegalovirus exposure and HLA in healthy donors. Study-level results: For cytomegalovirus status, the classifier reportedly gave diagnoses with high specificity and sensitivity.

CDR3 length: 16 amino acids. Unmatched junction bases numbered 9, after V lost 2 bases and J lost 8 bases. The germline gives CDR1 SQVTM, CDR2 ANQGSEA. Sequencing used immunoSEQ multiplex PCR; TCRdb keeps in-frame clones, though not all of them. The sample lists 130,000 to 150,000 clones, 80% to 90% seen once, with 1.4% in the top ten. The sequence was collected from a woman between 25 and 40 years old in good health and CMV-seronegative. Sequences were obtained from PBMCs. The rearrangement joins TRBV29-1 to TRBJ2-1; TRBD2 matches at 13 bases. In DNA form, the CDR3 reads TGCAGCGTTGAAAAAAGGCCACTAGCGGGGGGGGATGAGCAGTTCTTC. Protein: CSVEKRPLAGGDEQFF.